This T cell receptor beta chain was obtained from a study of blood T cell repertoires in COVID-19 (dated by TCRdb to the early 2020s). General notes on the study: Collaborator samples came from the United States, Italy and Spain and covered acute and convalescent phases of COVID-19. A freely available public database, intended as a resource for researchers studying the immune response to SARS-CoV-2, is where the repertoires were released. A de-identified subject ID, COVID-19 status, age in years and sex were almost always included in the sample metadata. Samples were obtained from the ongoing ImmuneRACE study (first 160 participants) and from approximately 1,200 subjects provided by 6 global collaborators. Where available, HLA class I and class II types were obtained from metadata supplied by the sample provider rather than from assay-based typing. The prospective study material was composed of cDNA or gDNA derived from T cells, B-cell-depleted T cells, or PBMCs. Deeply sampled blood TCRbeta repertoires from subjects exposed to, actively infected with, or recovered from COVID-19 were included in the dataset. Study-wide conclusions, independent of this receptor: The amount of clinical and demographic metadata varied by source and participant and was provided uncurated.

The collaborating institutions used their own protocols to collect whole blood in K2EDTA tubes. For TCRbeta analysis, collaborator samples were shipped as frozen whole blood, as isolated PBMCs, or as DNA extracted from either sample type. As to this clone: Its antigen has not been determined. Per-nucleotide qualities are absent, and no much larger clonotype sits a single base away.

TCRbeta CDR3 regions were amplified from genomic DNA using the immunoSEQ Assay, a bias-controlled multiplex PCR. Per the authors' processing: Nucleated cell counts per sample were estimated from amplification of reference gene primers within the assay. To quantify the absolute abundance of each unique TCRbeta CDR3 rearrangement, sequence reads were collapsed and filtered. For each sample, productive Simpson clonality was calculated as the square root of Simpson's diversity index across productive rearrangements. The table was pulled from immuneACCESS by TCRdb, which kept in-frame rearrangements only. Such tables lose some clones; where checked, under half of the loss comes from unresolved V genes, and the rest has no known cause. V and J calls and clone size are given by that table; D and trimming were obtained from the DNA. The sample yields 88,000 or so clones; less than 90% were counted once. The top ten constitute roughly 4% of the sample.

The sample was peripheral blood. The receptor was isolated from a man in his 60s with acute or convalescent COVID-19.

The CDR3 protein is CAWGDRVDSPLHF. The sequenced DNA is TGTGCCTGGGGTGACAGGGTGGATTCACCCCTCCACTTT. This chain is built from TRBV30 and TRBJ1-6; a stretch of 7 junction bases matches TRBD1. Via the germline V gene (reference sequence), CDR1 is GTSNPN and CDR2 SVGIG. Unmatched junction bases come to 6, with V trimmed by 5 bases and J by 8 bases. Including the terminal cysteine and phenylalanine, the CDR3 comprises 13 residues. Only the CDR3 region is kept as DNA, spanning 39 bases read in frame from base 1.